This T cell receptor beta chain is drawn from a study of blood T cells in healthy people across ages. Study results and caveats: More naive CD4+ cells and higher diversity were found in long-lived than in aged donors.

Comments on this clonotype: What it binds is not known.

A second roughly 7 to 11 cycle PCR used barcoded and J-beta primers. MiXCR, applied by TCRdb to the 5' RACE reads, yields one record per CDR3 protein. The data show roughly 1,300,000 distinct CDR3 sequences, approximately 60% seen once. The sample taken for sequencing was blood. The receptor was isolated from a man between 18 and 29 years old in good health.

DNA for the CDR3: TGTGCCAGCAGCCTATGGGGGCACGTCGCCGAGCAGTACTTC. This codes for CASSLWGHVAEQYF. The rearrangement links TRBV12-3 or TRBV12-4 to TRBJ2-7, with a weak D call TRBD1 (6 bases). This CDR3 has 14 residues. Trimming removed 6 bases from V and 6 bases from J, with 18 bases in between.